This TCR beta chain was captured in a study of CD8+ T cells in alopecia areata. Study as a whole: The tofacitinib course ran for 6 to 18 months and was followed by 6 months off drug.

The sample's treatment: oral pan-JAK inhibitor, 5-10 mg twice daily. Following extraction, RNA underwent reverse transcription to cDNA, which served as the sequencing template. Profiling relied on immunoSEQ multiplex PCR, and the TCRdb table lists in-frame clones only, not all of them. The table lists under 350,000 clones, 55% to 70% of them singletons, with under 2% in the top ten. V was clipped by 3 bases and J by 5 bases, with 20 bases between them. This CDR3 spans 16 amino acids. In germline, CDR1 is SGDLS, CDR2 YYNGEE. The clonotype comes from a human donor with alopecia areata. Sequencing was performed on CD4+ T cells sorted from blood, taken at week 24, from a patient treated with tofacitinib. J is TRBJ2-5 and V is TRBV9, with a weak D call TRBD1 (6 bases). CDR3 DNA: TGTGCCAGCAGCGCCTCCGGGACACTATCGCGGGAGACCCAGTACTTC. This codes for CASSASGTLSRETQYF.